The text below deals with one TCR beta chain. Its antigen remains unknown. Libraries were prepared by immunoSEQ multiplex PCR; TCRdb keeps only in-frame clonotypes and omits some of them. The sample shows under 200,000 clones, more than 70% of them seen only once. Germline V gives CDR1 LNHDA, CDR2 SQIVND (reference sequence). V lost 0 bases and J lost 3, with 9 bases in between. CDR3 length: 14 residues. The sample originates from a study of T cell responses to AZD1222 COVID-19 vaccine. Study-wide findings and caveats: Recipients of AZD1222 seropositive at baseline numbered only 6 or 7.

The sequence came from an adult who received the AZD1222 COVID-19 vaccine. The chain has TRBV19 and TRBJ2-7; D is possibly TRBD1 (5 bases). The sample here was peripheral blood, taken 28 days after the second AZD1222 dose. CDR3: CASSIEAQGYEQYF. The CDR3 coding sequence is TGTGCCAGTAGTATAGAAGCGCAGGGCTACGAGCAGTACTTC. The variable domain in full, completed from reference TRBV19 and TRBJ2-7, reads DGGITQSPKYLFRKEGQNVTLSCEQNLNHDAMYWYRQDPGQGLRLIYYSQIVNDFQKGDIAEGYSVSREKKESFPLTVTSAQKNPTAFYLCASSIEAQGYEQYFGPGTRLTVT.